This is a list of T cell receptor beta chains from one sample in a study of post-analysis software for immune sequencing data. Via MiXCR, TCRdb re-called the PCR reads, giving one row per CDR3 protein. This table has a few hundred thousand distinct CDR3 sequences, under 55% appearing once. The sample was blood. The receptors originated from a girl aged 5 to 17 with multiple sclerosis. The CDR3 runs from the conserved cysteine through the conserved F or W. D genes are given only for firm matches. The size entry is marked missing in some rows and otherwise reads once, few, many or a size class.

V	J	size	length	D	DNA	CDR3
TRBV20-1	TRBJ2-3	.	14	.	TGCAGTGCTAGAGATACAGGGCGCCCAGATACGCAGTATTTT	CSARDTGRPDTQYF
TRBV12-3/TRBV12-4	TRBJ2-7	.	11	.	TGTGCCAGCAGTTTAGCAGCCGAGCAGTACTTC	CASSLAAEQYF
TRBV20-1	TRBJ2-5	.	13	.	TGCAGTGCCTGCCCCTCTAGCCAAGAGACCCAGTACTTC	CSACPSSQETQYF
TRBV5-1	TRBJ2-7	few	15	.	TGCGCCAGCAGCTTGAAGCTCGGATCTAGCTACGAGCAGTACTTC	CASSLKLGSSYEQYF
TRBV7-8	TRBJ1-6	.	17	.	TGTGCCAGCAGCTTATTGGGGCAGAAGGCCGATAATTCACCCCTCCACTTT	CASSLLGQKADNSPLHF
TRBV4-2	TRBJ2-1	few	17	.	TGTGCCAGCAGCCAAGATCCTGGGGGGACAGTTTACAATGAGCAGTTCTTC	CASSQDPGGTVYNEQFF
TRBV15	TRBJ2-2	.	15	.	TGTGCCACCAGCAGTATTACTCAGGGACCCGGGGAGCTGTTTTTT	CATSSITQGPGELFF
TRBV6-1	TRBJ1-1	.	12	.	TGTGCCAGCCGCCCTCAGACCACTGAAGCTTTCTTT	CASRPQTTEAFF
TRBV5-6	TRBJ2-7	few	15	TRBD1	TGTGCCAGCAGCCGCGGACAGGGAGCCTACAATGAGCAGTACTTC	CASSRGQGAYNEQYF
TRBV28	TRBJ2-7	.	12	.	TGTGCCGCAGGGACGCCTACCTACGAGCAGTACTTC	CAAGTPTYEQYF
TRBV5-1	TRBJ2-1	few	16	.	TGCGCCAGCAGCCGGGTGGGGGTTTCAGAATACAATGAGCAGTTCTTC	CASSRVGVSEYNEQFF
TRBV12-3/TRBV12-4	TRBJ1-2	few	14	.	TGTGCCAGCAGTTTGGGGGGTGGCTACTATGGCTACACCTTC	CASSLGGGYYGYTF
TRBV6-1	TRBJ2-5	few	16	TRBD2	TGTGCCAGCAGTGAAGCGCATCGCGGGAGTCTGGAGACCCAGTACTTC	CASSEAHRGSLETQYF
TRBV28	TRBJ2-1	.	15	TRBD2	TGTGCCAGCAGTTTAGTCTCATCGGGAGGGAATGAGCAGTTCTTC	CASSLVSSGGNEQFF
TRBV6-2/TRBV6-3	TRBJ2-1	few	14	.	TGTGCCAGCAGTTTAACGGGGCCCTACAATGAGCAGTTCTTC	CASSLTGPYNEQFF
TRBV20-1	TRBJ2-1	.	14	.	TGCAGTGCTAGAGCGAGCGGATCCTACAATGAGCAGTTCTTC	CSARASGSYNEQFF
TRBV30	TRBJ1-6	.	15	.	TGTGCCTGGAGTTCAATGGTCCAGTCGAATTCACCCCTCCACTTT	CAWSSMVQSNSPLHF
TRBV29-1	TRBJ2-7	.	12	.	TGCAGCGCCGGGACTCGGTCCTACGAGCAGTACTTC	CSAGTRSYEQYF
TRBV6-4	TRBJ2-1	.	15	TRBD2	TGTGCCAGCAGTGACTCGGGCGGGAGAACTGGTGAGCAGTTCTTC	CASSDSGGRTGEQFF
TRBV20-1	TRBJ1-1	.	13	.	TGCAGTGCTATTTTTCCCGGGGGCACTGAAGCTTTCTTT	CSAIFPGGTEAFF
TRBV2	TRBJ2-2	.	14	TRBD2	TGTGCCAGCGGCAGCGGGAGGAACACCGGGGAGCTGTTTTTT	CASGSGRNTGELFF
TRBV4-2	TRBJ2-7	.	13	.	TGTGCCAGCAGCCAAGAATCTAGCGACGAGCGGTACTTC	CASSQESSDERYF
TRBV4-1	TRBJ2-5	.	15	.	TGCGCCAGCAGCCCGCCCTGGGCCGAGCAAGAGACCCAGTACTTC	CASSPPWAEQETQYF
TRBV10-3	TRBJ1-2	.	14	TRBD1	TGTGCCATCAGTGAGGCGGGGACAGGGGCTGGCTACACCTTC	CAISEAGTGAGYTF
TRBV15	TRBJ1-5	.	14	.	TGTGCCACCAGCAGAGACGCGGAAAATCAGCCCCAGCATTTT	CATSRDAENQPQHF
TRBV27	TRBJ2-7	.	13	.	TGTGCCAGCAGTTTCGGTCAGTTCTACGAGCAGTACTTC	CASSFGQFYEQYF
TRBV3-1	TRBJ1-1	.	15	TRBD1	TGTGCCAGCAGGGTGGGACAGCGAGCCAACACTGAAGCTTTCTTT	CASRVGQRANTEAFF
TRBV7-9	TRBJ2-3	.	15	TRBD2	TGTGCCAGCAGCACACTAGCGGGGCGGGGAGATACGCAGTATTTT	CASSTLAGRGDTQYF
TRBV10-3	TRBJ2-2	.	14	.	TGTGCCAGCCAAGGTGCACGGGTCACCGGGGAGCTGTTTTTT	CASQGARVTGELFF
TRBV20-1	TRBJ2-7	few	14	TRBD1	TGCAGTGCTACTCCGGGACAGGGGTCCCACGAGCAGTACTTC	CSATPGQGSHEQYF
TRBV2	TRBJ2-3	few	18	TRBD2	TGTGCCAGCAGTGAACGGGGACTAGCGGGAGGGAACACAGATACGCAGTATTTT	CASSERGLAGGNTDTQYF
TRBV10-3	TRBJ2-3	.	15	TRBD2	TGTGCCATCAGCTCTAGCGGAAAGGGCACAGATACGCAGTATTTT	CAISSSGKGTDTQYF
TRBV4-1	TRBJ2-1	.	16	.	TGCGCCAGCAGCTCCGGGACTCCGAGCTCCTACAATGAGCAGTTCTTC	CASSSGTPSSYNEQFF
TRBV15	TRBJ2-7	.	16	.	TGTGCCACCAGCAGAGGCACCTCTAGCGCCTACTACGAGCAGTACTTC	CATSRGTSSAYYEQYF
TRBV7-2	TRBJ2-1	.	14	TRBD1	TGTGCCAGCAGCATGGACAGGGGGCTCAATGAGCAGTTCTTC	CASSMDRGLNEQFF
TRBV20-1	TRBJ2-5	.	10	.	TGCAGTACTAGCCAAGAGACCCAGTACTTC	CSTSQETQYF
TRBV29-1	TRBJ1-3	.	14	.	TGCAGCGTTGAATACGGGTTCGCTGGAAACACCATATATTTT	CSVEYGFAGNTIYF
TRBV27	TRBJ1-2	few	14	.	TGTGCCAGCAGTTTAATTTCGGGGGGGGATGGCTACACCTTC	CASSLISGGDGYTF
TRBV24-1	TRBJ2-3	few	16	TRBD2	TGTGCCACCAGTGACAGACAAGCGGGAATCACAGATACGCAGTATTTT	CATSDRQAGITDTQYF
TRBV28	TRBJ2-7	.	16	TRBD1	TGTGCCAGCAGTGGCACCGGGACAGGGGATTCCTACGAGCAGTACTTC	CASSGTGTGDSYEQYF
TRBV4-2	TRBJ2-7	.	15	.	TGTGCCAGCAGCCTAAGTCTGGAGGGGAACGACGAGCAGTACTTC	CASSLSLEGNDEQYF
TRBV5-1	TRBJ2-7	once	15	.	TGCGCCAGCAGCTTGCAGTCTGTAGGAACCTACGAGCAGTACTTC	CASSLQSVGTYEQYF
TRBV12-3/TRBV12-4	TRBJ2-1	few	12	TRBD1	TGTGCCAGCAGTCTCTCCGGGACAGGTCAGTTCTTC	CASSLSGTGQFF
TRBV10-3	TRBJ1-5	.	15	TRBD1	TGTGCCATCAGCAACAGGGGAGGGAGCAATCAGCCCCAGCATTTT	CAISNRGGSNQPQHF
TRBV20-1	TRBJ2-7	.	16	TRBD2	TGCAGTGCTAGGGGTAGCGGGGGACGTAACTACAATGAGCAGTACTTC	CSARGSGGRNYNEQYF
TRBV5-1	TRBJ1-2	.	16	.	TGCGCCAGCAGCTTTTCCTCCGGGGAGGGGAACTATGGCTACACCTTC	CASSFSSGEGNYGYTF
TRBV15	TRBJ1-1	.	14	TRBD1	TGTGCCACCAGCAGAGGGACAGGGTTTACTGAAGCTTTCTTT	CATSRGTGFTEAFF
TRBV6-5	TRBJ2-7	.	16	TRBD2	TGTGCCAGCAGTTACTCGAGCGCTAGCGGGATAGGCGAGCAGTACTTC	CASSYSSASGIGEQYF
TRBV7-9	TRBJ2-3	.	14	TRBD2	TGTGCCAGCAGCCCGGGACTAGCGGGAGGGACGCAGTATTTT	CASSPGLAGGTQYF
TRBV6-4	TRBJ2-1	few	13	.	TGTGCCAGCAGTGAAGCGGAATCCAATGAGCAGTTCTTC	CASSEAESNEQFF
TRBV7-3	TRBJ1-1	.	16	TRBD1	TGTGCCAGCAGCTCCCCCGACAGGCAGGGGGGCACTGAAGCTTTCTTT	CASSSPDRQGGTEAFF
TRBV20-1	TRBJ2-5	few	13	.	TGCAGTGCCCCAAGTCCCGTCCAAGAGACCCAGTACTTC	CSAPSPVQETQYF
TRBV9	TRBJ2-4	few	15	.	TGTGCCAGCACAAAAGGAGGGCGCGAGGATAACATTCAGTACTTC	CASTKGGREDNIQYF
TRBV20-1	TRBJ1-4	.	14	.	TGCAGTGCTAGAGTGCCGGGAGGCGATGAAAAACTGTTTTTT	CSARVPGGDEKLFF